The rows below give T cell receptor beta chains drawn from one sample of a study of T cells after yellow fever vaccination. TCRdb re-analysed the 5' RACE reads in MiXCR, keeping a single row per CDR3 protein. The sample lists around 150,000 distinct CDR3 sequences, approximately 6.8% occurring once. The material was CD4+ T cells sorted from PBMCs, obtained 5 days after the first yellow fever vaccination. Receptor source: a man aged 18 to 29 who received the YFV17D yellow fever vaccine. Both conserved end residues are part of each CDR3. A D gene is named only where the DNA matches it firmly. Rows give clone size only sometimes, using once, few, many, or a class for an expanded clone.

TRBV5-1	TRBJ2-4	.	many	CASSWTPDPAKNIQYF	TGCGCCAGCAGCTGGACTCCGGACCCAGCCAAAAACATTCAGTACTTC
TRBV5-4	TRBJ2-7	TRBD2	many	CASSGKGLAGPEQYF	TGTGCCAGCAGCGGGAAGGGACTAGCGGGGCCCGAGCAGTACTTC
TRBV7-2	TRBJ2-3	TRBD2	many	CASSLARTSGGLTDTQYF	TGTGCCAGCAGCTTAGCCCGGACTAGCGGGGGCCTCACAGATACGCAGTATTTT
TRBV25-1	TRBJ1-1	TRBD1	.	CASGPVKQGEKNTEAFF	TGTGCCAGCGGCCCAGTTAAACAGGGGGAAAAGAACACTGAAGCTTTCTTT
TRBV7-8	TRBJ2-2	.	few	CASSLVRAGYTGELFF	TGTGCCAGCAGCTTAGTCCGGGCAGGGTACACCGGGGAGCTGTTTTTT
TRBV7-9	TRBJ2-7	TRBD2	many	CASSLVRGSDEQYF	TGTGCCAGCAGCTTAGTGCGGGGGTCGGACGAGCAGTACTTC
TRBV5-1	TRBJ1-1	TRBD1	many	CASSPGTGASLTTEAFF	TGCGCCAGCAGTCCCGGGACAGGGGCCTCCCTAACCACTGAAGCTTTCTTT
TRBV5-4	TRBJ2-5	TRBD2	few	CASSSRVAGGEETQYF	TGTGCCAGCAGCTCCCGGGTAGCGGGGGGGGAAGAGACCCAGTACTTC
TRBV7-2	TRBJ2-5	TRBD2	many	CASRPRLAGGEETQYF	TGTGCCAGCAGACCCAGACTAGCGGGGGGCGAAGAGACCCAGTACTTC
TRBV6-1	TRBJ2-2	.	few	CASSEAQLYANTGELFF	TGTGCCAGCAGTGAAGCCCAGCTCTACGCGAACACCGGGGAGCTGTTTTTT
TRBV11-2	TRBJ2-5	.	many	CASSSYGEGQETQYF	TGTGCCAGCAGCTCATACGGGGAAGGCCAAGAGACCCAGTACTTC
TRBV29-1	TRBJ1-1	.	many	CSVALQERTEAFF	TGCAGCGTTGCCCTACAGGAAAGGACTGAAGCTTTCTTT
TRBV10-2	TRBJ1-1	.	few	CASSVGRNTEAFF	TGCGCCAGCAGTGTGGGGCGTAACACTGAAGCTTTCTTT
TRBV7-9	TRBJ2-7	.	many	CASSLQRGTYEQYF	TGTGCCAGCAGCTTACAAAGGGGAACCTACGAGCAGTACTTC
TRBV6-2/TRBV6-3	TRBJ1-1	.	.	CGSGRNTEAFF	TGTGGAAGTGGCAGGAACACTGAAGCTTTCTTT
TRBV3-1	TRBJ1-4	.	many	CASSQDAWVDEKLFF	TGTGCCAGCAGCCAAGACGCCTGGGTAGATGAAAAACTGTTTTTT
TRBV4-3	TRBJ2-3	.	many	CASSQLSTDTQYF	TGCGCCAGCAGCCAGCTCAGCACAGATACGCAGTATTTT
TRBV4-3	TRBJ2-3	.	many	CASSLGGAASTDTQYF	TGCGCCAGCAGCCTGGGGGGGGCCGCTAGCACAGATACGCAGTATTTT
TRBV10-3	TRBJ2-5	.	many	CAINRGAQETQYF	TGTGCCATCAATCGAGGGGCCCAAGAGACCCAGTACTTC
TRBV6-5	TRBJ2-2	TRBD2	.	CASSYGAGVETGELFF	TGTGCCAGCAGTTACGGTGCGGGGGTAGAGACCGGGGAGCTGTTTTTT
TRBV24-1	TRBJ1-4	TRBD1	.	CATSRTGGEKLFF	TGTGCCACCAGCCGGACAGGGGGGGAAAAACTGTTTTTT
TRBV4-2	TRBJ2-4	TRBD2	many	CASSQVFTSGGENIQYF	TGTGCCAGCAGCCAAGTTTTCACTAGCGGGGGGGAAAACATTCAGTACTTC